This note documents a single T cell receptor beta chain sequence. The data originate from a study of blood T cell repertoires in COVID-19. About the research overall: Nucleic acid was either cDNA or gDNA, and it came from T cells, B-cell-depleted T cells, or PBMCs.

The CDR3 sequence is 15 residues long. Germline assignment: CDR1 MDHEN and CDR2 SYDVKM. Deletions cut 7 bases from V and 0 bases from J, with 13 bases between. Each participant's cohort was designated according to participant-reported clinical history. The authors' processing: Researchers report that nucleated cell counts were estimated from reference gene primer amplification. Sequenced by immunoSEQ multiplex PCR; TCRdb stores in-frame clones only, minus some. That table gives V, J and clone size, and the DNA gave D and trimming. This table has under 400,000 clones, 88% appearing once. Sequenced material: PBMCs or T cells enriched from blood (not recorded which). The V and J genes are TRBV28 and TRBJ1-5; tentative D call: TRBD1 (5 bases). This receptor was taken from a woman aged 25 to 39 who had been exposed to COVID-19. The CDR3 spells CASIPRGHSNQPQHF. The CDR3 DNA follows: TGTGCCAGCATTCCGCGCGGACATAGCAATCAGCCCCAGCATTTT.